This T cell receptor beta chain derives from a study of blood T cells in healthy people across ages (dated by TCRdb to the mid-2010s). For the study in its entirety: In model experiments, roughly one uniquely barcoded TCR beta cDNA molecule per two T cells was captured by template switching. Using deep sequencing normalized with unique cDNA molecular identifiers, the study measured how TCR beta repertoire diversity changes with age. Four age groups were formed from the donors: young (average about 16 years), middle-aged (around 37), aged (around 62) and long-lived (approximately 80). To avoid experimental bias, donors of different ages were spread randomly across the sequencing lanes. The study analyzed two additional independent replicas of 1 million unique cDNA reads from the same blood draw for two donors, one aged 18 to 30 and one aged 80 or older.

Sequences SGDLS (CDR1) and YYNGEE (CDR2) are obtained from the germline V gene. The CDR3 numbers 15 residues from cysteine through phenylalanine. Only the CDR3 DNA stays, 45 bases, in frame from base 1. Relative to germline, V is 0 bases shorter and J is 1 base shorter, with 8 bases between their ends. The roughly 39 donors, aged roughly 6 to 100 years, were systemically healthy Caucasian individuals from Russia. Each donor gave 9 to 10 milliliters of peripheral blood, collected into EDTA-treated Vacutainer tubes. Ficoll-Paque density-gradient centrifugation was used to isolate PBMCs, with at least 6 million obtained per sample. Trizol reagent was used to extract total RNA from PBMCs, with at least 6 micrograms per sample. For every donor, an aliquot of PBMCs went through flow cytometry to measure the percentages of naive CD45RAhigh/CD27high T cells. This clonotype came up a few times. What this receptor recognizes is not known. Nothing much larger sits one base from this clone, and base qualities are not available.

Overall study results and their limits: Estimates of total diversity based on one million sequenced T cells were regarded as lower bounds and as underestimates. The CMV infection status of donors was not known, potentially confounding age-related changes in expanded clonotypes. Observed TCR beta diversity correlated strongly with the percentage of naive T cells measured by flow cytometry. Since profiling was done on bulk unsorted PBMCs, naive and antigen-experienced compartments could not be conclusively compared. The long-lived group showed more naive CD4+ T cells, fewer expanded clones and increased TCR diversity than the aged group, suggesting age selection. As age increased, observed TCR beta diversity per million T cells dropped in a roughly linear way, and a significant reduction was already evident by age about 40.

Libraries were made using 5' RACE. Sequencing instrument: Illumina HiSeq 2500. A second roughly 7 to 12 cycle PCR used a sample-barcoded 5' primer and a J-beta primer mix. A unique molecular identifier was introduced onto each TCR beta cDNA molecule by a template-switch 5' adaptor carrying 12 random nucleotides. Each sample yielded at least 3 million CDR3-containing paired-end reads. First-strand cDNA was synthesized from all RNA with the Mint cDNA synthesis kit, primed by a TRBC-specific oligonucleotide. Following uracil-DNA glycosylase treatment, all cDNA underwent a first 18-cycle PCR with the universal primers M1SS and BC2_uni_R. Concerning the study's data processing: For normalization, 1 million high-quality reads were randomly selected from each sample, with every read carrying a distinct molecular identifier. Instead of being binned into consensus sequences, reads with shared molecular identifiers were discarded. CDR3 identification, clonotype clustering and error correction used MiTCR with a Q25 quality threshold and the strictest error-elimination algorithm. A nonparametric unseen species model with Euler transformation was used to estimate lower-bound total TCR beta diversity. The raw public data were reprocessed by TCRdb itself: fastp quality trimming at Q25, MiXCR clonotype calling, in-frame beta chains only. Under each unique CDR3 protein, matching rows form one entry showing the most common genes and DNA. The V and J calls here are based on TCRdb, not the publication. For this sample the table gives 850,000 to 1,000,000 distinct CDR3 sequences, of which roughly 50% were detected only once. 20% to 25% of the sample is taken by the ten largest.

The sample consisted of blood. The V gene is TRBV9 and the J gene is TRBJ2-4; D gene: possibly TRBD2, on 5 matching bases. The receptor's source is a woman in her fifties or sixties in good health. The bases are TGTGCCAGCAGCGTAGGGCCGGGGGCCAAAAACATTCAGTACTTC. Its amino acids are CASSVGPGAKNIQYF.